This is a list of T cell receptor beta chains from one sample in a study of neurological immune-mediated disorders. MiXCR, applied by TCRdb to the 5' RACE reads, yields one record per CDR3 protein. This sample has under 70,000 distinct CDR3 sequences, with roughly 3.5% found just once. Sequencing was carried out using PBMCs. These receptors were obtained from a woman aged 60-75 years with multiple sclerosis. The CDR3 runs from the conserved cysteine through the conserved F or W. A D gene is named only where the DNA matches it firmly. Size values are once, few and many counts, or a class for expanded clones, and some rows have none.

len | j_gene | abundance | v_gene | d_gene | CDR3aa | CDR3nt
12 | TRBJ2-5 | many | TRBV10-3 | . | CAISEVQETQYF | TGTGCCATCAGCGAGGTACAAGAGACCCAGTACTTC
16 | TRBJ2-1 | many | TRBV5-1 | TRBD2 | CASSPSGPSGINEQFF | TGCGCCAGCAGCCCCTCAGGGCCTAGCGGGATAAATGAGCAGTTCTTC
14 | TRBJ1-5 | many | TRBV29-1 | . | CSVHTGTGNQPQHF | TGCAGCGTGCATACCGGGACCGGCAATCAGCCCCAGCATTTT
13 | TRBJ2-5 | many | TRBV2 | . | CASSELAQETQYF | TGTGCCAGCAGTGAATTGGCACAAGAGACCCAGTACTTC
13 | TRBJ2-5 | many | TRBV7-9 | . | CASSQGWGETQYF | TGTGCCAGCAGCCAAGGCTGGGGAGAGACCCAGTACTTC
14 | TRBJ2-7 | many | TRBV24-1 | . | CATSDSRKGGEQYF | TGTGCCACCAGTGATTCGAGGAAAGGGGGCGAGCAGTACTTC
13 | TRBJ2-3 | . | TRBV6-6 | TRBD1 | CASSWDRSDTQYF | TGTGCCAGCAGCTGGGACAGGTCAGATACGCAGTATTTT
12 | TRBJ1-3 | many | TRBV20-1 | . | CSAAIWGNTIYF | TGCAGTGCTGCCATTTGGGGAAACACCATATATTTT
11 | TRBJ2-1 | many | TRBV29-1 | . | CSVRGGGEQFF | TGCAGCGTTCGAGGGGGGGGTGAGCAGTTCTTC
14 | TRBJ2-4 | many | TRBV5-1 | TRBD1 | CASSSTGGSNIQYF | TGCGCCAGCAGCTCGACAGGGGGATCTAACATTCAGTACTTC
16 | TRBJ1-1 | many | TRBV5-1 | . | CASSLVTGRVNTEAFF | TGCGCCAGCAGCTTGGTTACCGGGCGAGTGAACACTGAAGCTTTCTTT
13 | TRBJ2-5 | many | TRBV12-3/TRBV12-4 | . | CASSHLRGETQYF | TGTGCCAGCAGCCACCTTCGGGGGGAGACCCAGTACTTC
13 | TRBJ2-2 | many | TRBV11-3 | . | CASSLRDPGELFF | TGTGCCAGCAGCTTAAGGGATCCCGGGGAGCTGTTTTTT
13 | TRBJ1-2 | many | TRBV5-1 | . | CASSLEAGYGYTF | TGCGCCAGCAGCTTGGAGGCGGGATATGGCTACACCTTC
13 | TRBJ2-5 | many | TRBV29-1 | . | CSVRDTPGETQYF | TGCAGCGTCCGGGACACTCCGGGGGAGACCCAGTACTTC
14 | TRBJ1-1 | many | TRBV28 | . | CASSLLSPDSEAFF | TGTGCCAGCAGTTTATTATCCCCCGACAGTGAAGCTTTCTTT
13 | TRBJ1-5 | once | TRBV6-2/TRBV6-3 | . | CASRDVTGQPQHF | TGTGCCAGCAGGGACGTAACAGGTCAGCCCCAGCATTTT
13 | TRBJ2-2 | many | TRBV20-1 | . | CSARDYSTGELFF | TGCAGTGCTAGAGATTATAGCACCGGGGAGCTGTTTTTT
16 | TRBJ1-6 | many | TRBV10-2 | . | CASSEFGGRNNSPLHF | TGCGCCAGCAGTGAGTTCGGGGGGCGAAATAATTCACCCCTCCACTTT
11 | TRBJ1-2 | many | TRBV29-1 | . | CSVGAGYGYTF | TGCAGCGTTGGAGCCGGGTATGGCTACACCTTC
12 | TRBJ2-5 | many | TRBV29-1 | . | CSSARESETQYF | TGCAGCTCTGCTAGGGAATCCGAGACCCAGTACTTC
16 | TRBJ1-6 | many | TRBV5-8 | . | CASSLGGRQGNSPLHF | TGTGCCAGCAGCTTGGGAGGGCGTCAGGGTAATTCACCCCTCCACTTT
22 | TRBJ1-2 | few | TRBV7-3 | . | CASSLKNATTGGERVLNYGYTF | TGTGCCAGCAGCTTAAAGAACGCTACCACTGGTGGGGAACGAGTCTTAAACTATGGCTACACCTTC
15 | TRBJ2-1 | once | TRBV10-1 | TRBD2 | CASPTGGVPYNEQFF | TGCGCCAGCCCGACGGGGGGGGTGCCCTACAATGAGCAGTTCTTC
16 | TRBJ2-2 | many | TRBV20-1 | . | CSARAFRRDPTGELFF | TGCAGTGCTAGAGCTTTCAGGCGGGACCCCACCGGGGAGCTGTTTTTT
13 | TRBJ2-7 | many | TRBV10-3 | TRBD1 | CAISGTGGHEQYF | TGTGCCATCAGTGGGACAGGGGGCCACGAGCAGTACTTC
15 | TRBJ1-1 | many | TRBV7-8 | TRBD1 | CASTTGQGLNTEAFF | TGTGCCAGCACCACGGGACAGGGACTGAACACTGAAGCTTTCTTT
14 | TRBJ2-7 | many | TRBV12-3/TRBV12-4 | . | CASSSPYVPYEQYF | TGTGCCAGCAGTTCCCCCTACGTCCCTTACGAGCAGTACTTC
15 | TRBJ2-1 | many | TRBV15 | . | CATGRGGQTYNEQFF | TGTGCCACGGGTAGGGGGGGGCAGACCTACAATGAGCAGTTCTTC
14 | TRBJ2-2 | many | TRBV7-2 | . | CASRGGLGTGELFF | TGTGCCAGCAGGGGGGGATTAGGCACCGGGGAGCTGTTTTTT
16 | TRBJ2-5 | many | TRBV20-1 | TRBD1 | CSARDWTGISSETQYF | TGCAGTGCTAGAGATTGGACAGGGATCAGTTCGGAGACCCAGTACTTC
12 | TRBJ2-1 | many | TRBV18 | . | CASSPGGYEQFF | TGTGCCAGCTCACCGGGCGGTTATGAGCAGTTCTTC
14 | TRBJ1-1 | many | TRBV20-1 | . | CSAREGGENTEAFF | TGCAGTGCGCGAGAGGGGGGAGAGAACACTGAAGCTTTCTTT
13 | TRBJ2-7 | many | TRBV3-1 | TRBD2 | CATGSGRAHEQYF | TGTGCCACCGGTAGCGGGAGGGCGCACGAGCAGTACTTC
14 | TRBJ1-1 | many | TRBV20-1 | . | CSASIGGPTTEAFF | TGCAGTGCATCAATTGGGGGCCCGACCACTGAAGCTTTCTTT
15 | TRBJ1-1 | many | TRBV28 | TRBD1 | CASSLPLTGGTEAFF | TGTGCCAGCAGTTTACCTCTAACAGGGGGCACTGAAGCTTTCTTT
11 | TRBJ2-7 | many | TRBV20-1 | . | CSARLPYEQYF | TGCAGTGCTAGGCTCCCCTACGAGCAGTACTTC
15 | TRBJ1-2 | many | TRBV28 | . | CASSYPGAGGYGYTF | TGTGCCAGCAGTTATCCCGGGGCAGGAGGCTATGGCTACACCTTC
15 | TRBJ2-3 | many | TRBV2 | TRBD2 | CASIPGLAPTDTQYF | TGTGCCAGCATCCCGGGACTAGCTCCCACAGATACGCAGTATTTT
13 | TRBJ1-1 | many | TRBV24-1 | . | CATRERVGREAFF | TGTGCCACCAGGGAGCGTGTCGGCAGGGAAGCTTTCTTT
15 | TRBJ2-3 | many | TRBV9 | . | CASSPATIITDTQYF | TGTGCCAGCAGCCCTGCAACTATCATCACAGATACGCAGTATTTT
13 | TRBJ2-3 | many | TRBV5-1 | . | CASSDGVSDTQYF | TGCGCCAGCAGCGACGGGGTTTCAGATACGCAGTATTTT
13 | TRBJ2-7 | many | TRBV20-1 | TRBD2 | CSARDSSGGEQYF | TGCAGTGCTAGAGATTCTAGCGGGGGCGAGCAGTACTTC
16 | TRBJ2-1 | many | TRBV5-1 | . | CASSPGQLDRDNEQFF | TGCGCCAGCAGCCCAGGCCAGCTAGATCGGGACAATGAGCAGTTCTTC
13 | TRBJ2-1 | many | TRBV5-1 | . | CASMEGSYNEQFF | TGCGCCAGCATGGAGGGATCCTACAATGAGCAGTTCTTC
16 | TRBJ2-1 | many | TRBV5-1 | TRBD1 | CASSLAGVRGQSEQFF | TGCGCCAGCAGCTTGGCCGGCGTCAGGGGGCAAAGTGAGCAGTTCTTC
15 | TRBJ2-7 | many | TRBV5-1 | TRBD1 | CASSPGQVAGYEQYF | TGCGCCAGCAGCCCTGGACAGGTTGCGGGCTACGAGCAGTACTTC
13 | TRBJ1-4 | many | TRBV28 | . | CASWGPGTAKLFF | TGTGCCAGCTGGGGACCGGGTACTGCAAAACTGTTTTTT
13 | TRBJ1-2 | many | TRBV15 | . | CATSRAGVGGYTF | TGTGCCACCAGCAGAGCAGGGGTAGGAGGCTACACCTTC